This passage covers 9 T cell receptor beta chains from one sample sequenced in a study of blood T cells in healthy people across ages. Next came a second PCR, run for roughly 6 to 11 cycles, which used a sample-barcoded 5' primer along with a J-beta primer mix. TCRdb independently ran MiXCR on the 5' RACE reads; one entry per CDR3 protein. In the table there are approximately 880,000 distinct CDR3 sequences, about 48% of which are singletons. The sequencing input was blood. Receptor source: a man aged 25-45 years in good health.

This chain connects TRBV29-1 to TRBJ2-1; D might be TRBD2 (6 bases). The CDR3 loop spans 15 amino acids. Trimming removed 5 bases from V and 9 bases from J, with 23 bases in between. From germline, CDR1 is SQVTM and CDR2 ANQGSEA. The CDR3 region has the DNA TGCAGCGTTCGGCAGGCCAACGTTGGGGGGACTGAGCAGTTCTTC. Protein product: CSVRQANVGGTEQFF.

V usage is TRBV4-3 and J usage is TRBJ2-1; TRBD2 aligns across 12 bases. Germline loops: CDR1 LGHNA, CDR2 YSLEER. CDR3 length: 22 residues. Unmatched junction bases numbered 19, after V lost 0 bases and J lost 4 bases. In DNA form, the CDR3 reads TGCGCCAGCAGCCAAGATCGCGAGGGGGCTAGCGGGGGGGGTTCCCCTTACAATGAGCAGTTCTTC. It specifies CASSQDREGASGGGSPYNEQFF.

The CDR3 region is CASSDWTPEGEQFF. CDR3 sequence (DNA): TGTGCCAGCAGTGACTGGACGCCGGAGGGAGAGCAGTTCTTC. The V gene is TRBV6-2 or TRBV6-3, the J gene TRBJ2-1; perhaps TRBD2 as D (6 bases). The germline V gene has CDR1 MNHEY and CDR2 SVGEGT. Deletions cut 5 bases from V and 10 bases from J, with 18 bases between. The CDR3 loop spans 14 amino acids.

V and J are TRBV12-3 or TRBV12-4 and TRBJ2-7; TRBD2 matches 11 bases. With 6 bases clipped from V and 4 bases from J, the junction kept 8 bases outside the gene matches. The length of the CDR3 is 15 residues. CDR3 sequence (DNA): TGTGCCAGCAGACAGCTAGCGGGGGGTAGTTACGAGCAGTACTTC. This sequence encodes CASRQLAGGSYEQYF.

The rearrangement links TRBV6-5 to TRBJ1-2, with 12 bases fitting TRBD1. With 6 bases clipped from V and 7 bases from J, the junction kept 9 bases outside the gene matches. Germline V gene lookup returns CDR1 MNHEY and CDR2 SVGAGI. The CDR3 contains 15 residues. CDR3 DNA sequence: TGTGCCAGCAGGACCGGGACAGGGGGCCCGGGTGGCTACACCTTC. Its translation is CASRTGTGGPGGYTF.

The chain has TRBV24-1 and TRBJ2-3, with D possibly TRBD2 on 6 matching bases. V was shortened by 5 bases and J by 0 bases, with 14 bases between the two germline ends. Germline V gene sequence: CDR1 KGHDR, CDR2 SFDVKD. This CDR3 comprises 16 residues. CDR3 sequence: CATSVERRASTDTQYF. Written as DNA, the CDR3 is TGTGCCACCAGTGTTGAGAGGAGGGCTAGCACAGATACGCAGTATTTT.

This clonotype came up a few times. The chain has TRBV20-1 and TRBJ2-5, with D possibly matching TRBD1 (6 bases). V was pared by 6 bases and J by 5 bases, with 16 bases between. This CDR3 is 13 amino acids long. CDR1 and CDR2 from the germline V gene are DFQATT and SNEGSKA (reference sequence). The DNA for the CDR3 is TGCAGTGCCCCCCTGGGGGCATTGGAGACCCAGTACTTC. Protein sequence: CSAPLGALETQYF.

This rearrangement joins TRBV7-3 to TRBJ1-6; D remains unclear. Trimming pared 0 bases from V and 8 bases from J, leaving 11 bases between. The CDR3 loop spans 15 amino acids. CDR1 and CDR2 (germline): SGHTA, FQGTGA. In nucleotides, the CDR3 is TGTGCCAGCAGCTTAACCATGGGAGTGGATTCACCCCTCCACTTT. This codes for CASSLTMGVDSPLHF.

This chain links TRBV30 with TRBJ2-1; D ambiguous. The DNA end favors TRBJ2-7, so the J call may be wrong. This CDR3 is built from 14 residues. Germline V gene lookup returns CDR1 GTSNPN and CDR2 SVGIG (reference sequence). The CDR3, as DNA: TGTGCCTGGGACAACGGTGGAGTAGTATACGAGCAGTACTTC. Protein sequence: CAWDNGGVVYEQYF.